This note documents a single TCR beta chain sequence. As yet, its antigen is unknown. This record comes from a study of T cells in Graves' hyperthyroidism and ophthalmopathy. Turning to the study itself: Peripheral blood samples were taken at initial diagnosis, prior to any treatment. Notes on the study in general: Separation of ophthalmopathy from stable hyperthyroidism was achieved by a 13 V-J model.

The CDR3 is 16 amino acids. Germline V lookup: CDR1 LNHNV, CDR2 YYDKDF (reference sequence). V shed 1 base and J 0 bases; nucleotides not matched to a gene: 2. The investigators amplified TCR beta CDR3 regions from RNA transcripts. Carried out on the TCR CDR3, a first-round RT-PCR used the HTBI primer set. TCRdb passed the multiplex PCR reads through MiXCR, listing each CDR3 protein once. The data contain hundreds of thousands of distinct CDR3 sequences, over 15% of them singletons. Sequencing used blood. The chain carries TRBV15 and TRBJ2-4; TRBD1 matches 8 bases. The source of this sequence is a young woman with Graves' hyperthyroidism. CDR3 coding DNA: TGTGCCACCAGCAGAGTCACAGGGGGAGCCAAAAACATTCAGTACTTC. Amino acids: CATSRVTGGAKNIQYF.